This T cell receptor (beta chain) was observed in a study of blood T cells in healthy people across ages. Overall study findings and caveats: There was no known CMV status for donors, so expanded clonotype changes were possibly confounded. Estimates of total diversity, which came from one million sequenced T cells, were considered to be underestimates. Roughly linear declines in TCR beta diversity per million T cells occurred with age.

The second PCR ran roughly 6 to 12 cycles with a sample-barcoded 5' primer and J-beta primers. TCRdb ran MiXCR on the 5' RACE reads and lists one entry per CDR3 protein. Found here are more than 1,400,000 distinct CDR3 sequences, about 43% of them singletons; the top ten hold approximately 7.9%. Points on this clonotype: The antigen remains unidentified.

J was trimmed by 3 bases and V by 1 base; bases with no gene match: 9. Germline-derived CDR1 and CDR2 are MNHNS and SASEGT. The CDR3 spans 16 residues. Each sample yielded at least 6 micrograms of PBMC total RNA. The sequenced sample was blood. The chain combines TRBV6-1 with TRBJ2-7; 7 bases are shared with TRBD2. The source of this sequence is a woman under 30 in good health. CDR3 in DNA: TGTGCCAGCAGTGAAGAAGTCCCTAGCGGAGACTACGAGCAGTACTTC. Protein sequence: CASSEEVPSGDYEQYF.